Listed here are 25 T cell receptor beta chains from one sample, sequenced in a study of identical twins. TCRdb analysed the 5' RACE reads with MiXCR anew, one entry per CDR3 protein. The sample lists 1.5 million to 2 million distinct CDR3 sequences, about 32% seen once, with roughly 0.3% in the top ten. The material sequenced was cord blood. The receptors shown here come from a newborn girl in good health.

Only one count was recorded for this clonotype. CDR3 region: CASSLAGRLPSNSPLHF. CDR3 sequence (DNA): TGTGCCAGCAGTTTAGCGGGCAGGCTTCCATCCAATTCACCCCTCCACTTT. The chain has TRBV12-3 or TRBV12-4 and TRBJ1-6, with no clear D. V dropped 0 bases and J dropped 7 bases, with 16 bases sitting between them. CDR3 length equals 17 residues.

The chain couples TRBV28 to TRBJ1-4; TRBD1 matches 8 bases. From germline, CDR1 is MDHEN and CDR2 SYDVKM. V gave up 5 bases and J gave up 8 bases; unmatched junction bases: 10. The CDR3 is 15 amino acids. CDR3 amino acids: CASSPWTGRREKLFF. CDR3 sequence (DNA): TGTGCCAGCAGTCCTTGGACAGGGAGGAGAGAAAAACTGTTTTTT.

This chain joins TRBV2 and TRBJ2-3, with 13 bases that match TRBD2. This CDR3 has 13 amino acids. Losses at the gene ends were 6 bases for V and 7 bases for J; bases not matched to a gene: 1. Germline V CDR1 and CDR2: SNHLY, FYNNEI. CDR3 region: CASRGLAGNTQYF. CDR3 in DNA: TGTGCCAGCAGGGGACTAGCGGGGAATACGCAGTATTTT.

This clonotype was recorded many times. The chain uses TRBV12-3 or TRBV12-4 and TRBJ1-2, with 8 bases aligning to TRBD1. The CDR3 has 15 residues. J lost 4 bases, V lost 5 bases, and 9 bases had no gene match. The CDR3 spells CASSPPGTGSYGYTF. Here the CDR3 DNA reads TGTGCCAGCAGTCCCCCCGGGACAGGTTCCTATGGCTACACCTTC.

This clonotype was observed many times. V is TRBV28 and J is TRBJ2-6, with no clear D. Germline V CDR1 and CDR2: MDHEN, SYDVKM. V was clipped by 2 bases and J by 2 bases, with 7 bases between them. The CDR3 covers 15 residues. The CDR3 region has the DNA TGTGCCAGCAGTTTAGAGGCGACTGGGGCCAACGTCCTGACTTTC. Encoded protein: CASSLEATGANVLTF.

A few counts support this clonotype. V and J are TRBV18 and TRBJ2-1; 9 bases match TRBD1. Losses at the gene ends were 1 base for V and 7 bases for J; bases not matched to a gene: 8. From germline, CDR1 is KGHSH and CDR2 LQKENI. This CDR3 spans 16 amino acids. CDR3 residues: CASSPQRDREGNEQFF. DNA of the CDR3: TGTGCCAGCTCACCACAACGGGACAGGGAAGGGAATGAGCAGTTCTTC.

This clonotype was detected only a few times. The chain uses TRBV3-1 and TRBJ2-7; a weak D match, TRBD1 (5 bases). V gave up 0 bases and J gave up 4 bases, with 13 bases separating them. Germline loops: CDR1 LGHDT, CDR2 YNNKEL (reference sequence). The CDR3 is made up of 15 amino acids. The CDR3 reads CASSQEGLPPYEQYF. The DNA of the CDR3 is TGTGCCAGCAGCCAAGAGGGGCTTCCGCCATACGAGCAGTACTTC.

V and J are TRBV2 and TRBJ2-3; no firm D call. This CDR3 comprises 14 residues. Germline CDR1 is SNHLY and CDR2 is FYNNEI. The V end lost 1 base, the J end lost 2 bases, and 7 bases lay between the germline ends. CDR3 in amino acids: CASSEEGITDTQYF. CDR3 bases: TGTGCCAGCAGTGAAGAAGGGATCACAGATACGCAGTATTTT.

The genes are TRBV5-1 and TRBJ2-5, with D tentatively TRBD1 (5 bases). The DNA end favors TRBJ2-7, so the J call may be wrong. This CDR3 is 15 amino acids long. Germline CDR1 reads SGHRS; CDR2 reads YFSETQ. CDR3 in amino acids: CASSPKGLPPSEQYF. The CDR3 bases are TGCGCCAGCAGCCCAAAGGGGCTTCCTCCGTCCGAGCAGTACTTC.

The chain is built from TRBV2 and TRBJ2-1; the D gene is possibly TRBD2 (5 bases). From germline, CDR1 is SNHLY and CDR2 FYNNEI. Trimming shortened V by 4 bases and J by 4 bases, and 8 bases separated the two germline ends. The CDR3 loop spans 13 amino acids. CDR3 sequence: CASSGIAYNEQFF. CDR3 DNA: TGTGCCAGCAGTGGGATAGCGTACAATGAGCAGTTCTTC.

This clonotype appeared a few times. This chain joins TRBV18 and TRBJ1-4, with 9 bases matching TRBD1. The CDR3 extends over 16 amino acids. Germline CDR1 reads KGHSH; CDR2 reads LQKENI. Trimming removed 1 base from V and 3 bases from J; junction bases left unmatched: 3. The CDR3 DNA reads as TGTGCCAGCTCACCACGGGACAGGGAAGCTAATGAAAAACTGTTTTTT. It is translated as CASSPRDREANEKLFF.

There are a few counts of this clonotype. This chain links TRBV7-6 with TRBJ2-1, with D perhaps given as TRBD1 or TRBD2 (6 bases each). The V gene lost 1 base and the J gene lost 1 base, with 11 bases spanning the gap. Germline-derived CDR1 and CDR2 are SGHVS and FNYEAQ. The CDR3 runs 16 residues. The CDR3 DNA sequence: TGTGCCAGCAGCTTAGGGGGGGCCCGTTCCTACAATGAGCAGTTCTTC. Its protein product is CASSLGGARSYNEQFF.

V and J are TRBV7-9 and TRBJ1-4; D ambiguous. The CDR3 is 11 residues long. Per the germline V gene, CDR1 is SEHNR and CDR2 is FQNEAQ (reference sequence). Trimming stripped 5 bases from V and 7 bases from J, with 5 bases between. CDR3 nucleotides: TGTGCCAGCAGCAAAGCTGAAAAACTGTTTTTT. The encoded protein is CASSKAEKLFF.

A remark on this clonotype: Given a far larger clone just one base away, this is likely a sequencing read error. V and J are TRBV12-3 or TRBV12-4 and TRBJ2-3; D may be TRBD1 or TRBD2 (5 bases each). The CDR3 runs 15 residues. The CDR3 region has the DNA TGTGCCAGCAGTTTAGCGGGGGTTTCGACAGATGCGCAGTATTTT. The encoded protein is CASSLAGVSTDAQYF.

This clonotype was counted a few times. This chain connects TRBV3-1 to TRBJ2-1, with 8 bases fitting TRBD2. CDR1 and CDR2 from the germline V gene are LGHDT and YNNKEL (reference sequence). With V trimmed by 3 bases and J by 7 bases, 8 bases remained unmatched. The CDR3 sequence is 15 residues long. CDR3 residues: CASSHGGDPRNEQFF. DNA of the CDR3: TGTGCCAGCAGCCACGGGGGGGACCCCCGGAATGAGCAGTTCTTC.

Note on this clonotype: The junction and the germline gene differ at one end; a read error may be behind it. The chain is built from TRBV2 and TRBJ2-7, with 7 bases identical to TRBD2. The CDR3 is made up of 15 amino acids. Looked up from germline, CDR1 is SNHLY and CDR2 is FYNNEI. Written as DNA, the CDR3 is TGTGCCGGCAGTGAAGCCGGGACTACCGCGGCCGAGCAGTACTTC. It specifies CAGSEAGTTAAEQYF.

The chain couples TRBV11-1 to TRBJ2-3; perhaps TRBD1 as D (5 bases). Trimming took 4 bases from V and 4 from J, leaving 9 bases between them. The CDR3 has 13 residues. The germline V gene has CDR1 SGHAT and CDR2 FQDESV (reference sequence). CDR3 sequence: CASSSGFADTQYF. The DNA for the CDR3 is TGTGCCAGCAGCTCAGGGTTCGCAGATACGCAGTATTTT.

This clonotype was seen a handful of times. The J gene is TRBJ2-3, the V gene TRBV20-1, with a tentative D call TRBD2 (6 bases). V was trimmed by 5 bases and J by 0 bases, leaving 15 bases between them. Germline V gene sequence: CDR1 DFQATT, CDR2 SNEGSKA (reference sequence). The CDR3 is 15 residues long. CDR3 in amino acids: CSAGEREVSTDTQYF. DNA for the CDR3: TGCAGTGCTGGGGAAAGGGAGGTTAGCACAGATACGCAGTATTTT.

The chain carries TRBV21-1 and TRBJ2-5; the table's TRBD2 call for D was not verified on the DNA. TRBV21-1 is tagged as a pseudogene. The CDR3 sequence is 18 residues long. The CDR3 sequence is CASSKGQRGTVNQETQYF. CDR3 nucleotides: TGTGCCAGCAGCAAAGGGCAGCGGGGGACCGTTAACCAAGAGACCCAGTACTTC.

The genes are TRBV20-1 and TRBJ2-7; D is tentatively TRBD1 or TRBD2 (5 bases each). Germline V gene sequence: CDR1 DFQATT, CDR2 SNEGSKA (reference sequence). V was shortened by 2 bases and J by 5 bases, with 16 bases between the two germline ends. The CDR3 length is 14 residues. The CDR3 region is CSARRTRGPDEQYF. CDR3 in DNA: TGCAGTGCTAGACGGACAAGGGGACCCGACGAGCAGTACTTC.

The V gene is TRBV11-3, the J gene TRBJ2-1, with D maybe TRBD2 (5 bases). Germline V gene sequence: CDR1 SGHNT, CDR2 YENEEA. CDR3 length: 14 residues. The V end lost 3 bases, the J end lost 8 bases, and 14 bases lay between the germline ends. CDR3: CASSFGSRGYEQFF. DNA of the CDR3: TGTGCCAGCAGCTTTGGGTCTAGAGGGTATGAGCAGTTCTTC.

The rearrangement uses TRBV29-1 and TRBJ1-1; D is uncertain. Germline CDR1 is SQVTM and CDR2 is ANQGSEA. CDR3 length equals 10 residues. V lost 5 bases, J lost 11 bases, and 12 bases lay in between. The CDR3 DNA reads TGCAGCGTTCAAACGGTGAGGGCTTTCTTT. It codes for CSVQTVRAFF.

This clonotype has just a few counts. The V call is TRBV29-1, the J call TRBJ2-5; no clear D gene. CDR1 and CDR2 from the germline V gene are SQVTM and ANQGSEA. This CDR3 region has 14 residues. Deletions cut 8 bases from V and 0 bases from J, with 16 bases between. DNA of the CDR3: TGCAGCACTGCGCCATCTTGGTACCAAGAGACCCAGTACTTC. Its translation: CSTAPSWYQETQYF.

CDR3 protein: CASSRLAGGGETQYF. CDR3 DNA: TGTGCCAGCAGCCGATTAGCTGGCGGCGGAGAGACCCAGTACTTC. V gene TRBV7-2 combines with J gene TRBJ2-5; D unclear. V lost 5 bases and J 4 bases, leaving 17 bases between the germline ends. Germline lookup yields CDR1 SGHTA and CDR2 FQGNSA. The CDR3 runs 15 residues.

The CDR3 sequence: CASGSRDRGSYEQYF. The CDR3 region has the DNA TGTGCCAGCGGATCCCGGGACAGGGGATCCTACGAGCAGTACTTC. The rearrangement uses TRBV21-1 and TRBJ2-7; whether TRBD1, the table's D call, matches the DNA was not checked. TRBV21-1 is a documented pseudogene. The CDR3 sequence is 15 residues long.